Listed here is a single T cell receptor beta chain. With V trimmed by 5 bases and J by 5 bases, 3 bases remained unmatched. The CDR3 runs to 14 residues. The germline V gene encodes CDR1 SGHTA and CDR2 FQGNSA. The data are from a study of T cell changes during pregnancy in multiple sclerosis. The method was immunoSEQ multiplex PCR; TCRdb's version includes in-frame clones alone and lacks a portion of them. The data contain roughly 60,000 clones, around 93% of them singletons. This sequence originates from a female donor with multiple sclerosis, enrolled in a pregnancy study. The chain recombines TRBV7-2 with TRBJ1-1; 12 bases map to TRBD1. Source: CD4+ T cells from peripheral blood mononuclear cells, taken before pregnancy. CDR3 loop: CASSLGQGATEAFF. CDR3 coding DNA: TGTGCCAGCAGCCTGGGACAGGGGGCGACTGAAGCTTTCTTT. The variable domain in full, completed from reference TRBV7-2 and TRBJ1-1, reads GAGVSQSPSNKVTEKGKDVELRCDPISGHTALYWYRQSLGQGLEFLIYFQGNSAPDKSGLPSDRFSAERTGGSVSTLTIQRTQQEDSAVYLCASSLGQGATEAFFGQGTRLTVV.